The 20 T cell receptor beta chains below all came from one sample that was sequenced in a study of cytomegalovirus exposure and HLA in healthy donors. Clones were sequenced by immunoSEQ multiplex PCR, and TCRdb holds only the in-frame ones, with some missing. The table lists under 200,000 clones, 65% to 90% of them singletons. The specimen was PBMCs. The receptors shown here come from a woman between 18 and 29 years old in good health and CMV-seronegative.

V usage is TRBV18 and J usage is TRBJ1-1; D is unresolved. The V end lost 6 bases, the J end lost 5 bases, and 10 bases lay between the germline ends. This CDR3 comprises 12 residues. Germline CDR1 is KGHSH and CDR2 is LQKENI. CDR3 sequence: CASSSGRTEAFF. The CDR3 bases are TGTGCCAGCTCTAGTGGCAGGACTGAAGCTTTCTTT.

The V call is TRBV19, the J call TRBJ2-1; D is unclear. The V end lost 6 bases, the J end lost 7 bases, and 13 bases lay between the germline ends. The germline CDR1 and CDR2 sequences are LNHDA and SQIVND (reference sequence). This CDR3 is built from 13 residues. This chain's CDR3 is CASSLKYTNEQFF. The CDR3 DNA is TGTGCCAGTAGCCTAAAATATACTAATGAGCAGTTCTTC. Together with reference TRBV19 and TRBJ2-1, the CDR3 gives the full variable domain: DGGITQSPKYLFRKEGQNVTLSCEQNLNHDAMYWYRQDPGQGLRLIYYSQIVNDFQKGDIAEGYSVSREKKESFPLTVTSAQKNPTAFYLCASSLKYTNEQFFGPGTRLTVL.

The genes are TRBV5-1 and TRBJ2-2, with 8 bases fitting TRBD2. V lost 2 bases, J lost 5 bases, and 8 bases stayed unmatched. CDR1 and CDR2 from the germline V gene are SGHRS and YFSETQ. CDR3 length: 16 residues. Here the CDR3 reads CASSFTSGGTTGELFF. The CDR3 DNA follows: TGCGCCAGCAGCTTTACCAGCGGGGGTACGACCGGGGAGCTGTTTTTT.

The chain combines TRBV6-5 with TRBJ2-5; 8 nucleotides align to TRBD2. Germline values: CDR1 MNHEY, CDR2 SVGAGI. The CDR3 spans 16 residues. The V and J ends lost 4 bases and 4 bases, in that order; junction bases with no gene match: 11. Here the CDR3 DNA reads TGTGCCAGCAGTTTCCTGAGCGGGGGAAGCCGAGAGACCCAGTACTTC. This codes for CASSFLSGGSRETQYF.

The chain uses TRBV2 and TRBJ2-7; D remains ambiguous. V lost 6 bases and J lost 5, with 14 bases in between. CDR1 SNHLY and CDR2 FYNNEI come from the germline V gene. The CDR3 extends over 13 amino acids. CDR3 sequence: CASRLTFTNEQYF. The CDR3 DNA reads TGTGCCAGCAGACTCACCTTTACTAACGAGCAGTACTTC.

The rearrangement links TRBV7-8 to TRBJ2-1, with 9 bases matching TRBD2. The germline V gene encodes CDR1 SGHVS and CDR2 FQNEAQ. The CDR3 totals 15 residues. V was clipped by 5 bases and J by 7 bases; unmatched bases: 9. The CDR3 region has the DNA TGTGCCAGCAGCCGGACCAGCGGGAGGCGGAATGAGCAGTTCTTC. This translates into CASSRTSGRRNEQFF.

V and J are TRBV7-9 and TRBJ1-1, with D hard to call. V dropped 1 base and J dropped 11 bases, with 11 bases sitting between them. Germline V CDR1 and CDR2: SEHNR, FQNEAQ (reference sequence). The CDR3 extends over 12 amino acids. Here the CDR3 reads CASSLGGQDAFF. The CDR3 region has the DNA TGTGCCAGCAGCTTAGGAGGGCAGGACGCTTTCTTT.

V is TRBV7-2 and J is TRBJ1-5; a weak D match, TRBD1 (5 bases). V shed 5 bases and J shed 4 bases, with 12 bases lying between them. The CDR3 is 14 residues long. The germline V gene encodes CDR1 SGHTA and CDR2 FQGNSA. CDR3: CASSRIAGNQPQHF. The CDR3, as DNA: TGTGCCAGCAGCCGGATAGCAGGGAATCAGCCCCAGCATTTT. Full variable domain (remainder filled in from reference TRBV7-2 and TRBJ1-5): GAGVSQSPSNKVTEKGKDVELRCDPISGHTALYWYRQSLGQGLEFLIYFQGNSAPDKSGLPSDRFSAERTGGSVSTLTIQRTQQEDSAVYLCASSRIAGNQPQHFGDGTRLSIL.

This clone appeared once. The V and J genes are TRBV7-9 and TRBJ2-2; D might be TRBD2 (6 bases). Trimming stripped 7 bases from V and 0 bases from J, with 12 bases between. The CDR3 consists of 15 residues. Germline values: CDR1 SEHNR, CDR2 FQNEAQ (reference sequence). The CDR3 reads CASNSREPNTGELFF. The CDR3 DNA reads TGTGCCAGCAACTCCCGGGAGCCGAACACCGGGGAGCTGTTTTTT.

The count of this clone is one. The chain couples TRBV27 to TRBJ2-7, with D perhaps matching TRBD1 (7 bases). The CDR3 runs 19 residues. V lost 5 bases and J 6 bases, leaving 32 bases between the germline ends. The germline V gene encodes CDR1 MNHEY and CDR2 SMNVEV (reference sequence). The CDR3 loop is CASSPRLGTQGGQTGEQYF. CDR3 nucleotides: TGTGCCAGCAGTCCCAGACTGGGAACTCAGGGGGGCCAAACGGGCGAGCAGTACTTC.

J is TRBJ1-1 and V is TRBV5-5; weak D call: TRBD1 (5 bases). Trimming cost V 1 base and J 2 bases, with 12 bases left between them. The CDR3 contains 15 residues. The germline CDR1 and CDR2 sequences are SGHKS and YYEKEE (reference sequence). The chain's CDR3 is CASSLRPQGNTEAFF. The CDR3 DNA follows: TGTGCCAGCAGCTTGCGCCCCCAGGGAAACACTGAAGCTTTCTTT.

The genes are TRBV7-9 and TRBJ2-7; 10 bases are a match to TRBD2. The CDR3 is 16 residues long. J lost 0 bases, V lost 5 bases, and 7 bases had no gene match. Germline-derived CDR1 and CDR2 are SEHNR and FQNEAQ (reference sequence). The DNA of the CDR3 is TGTGCCAGCAGCAGCGGACTAGCGGATAGCTCCTACGAGCAGTACTTC. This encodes CASSSGLADSSYEQYF.

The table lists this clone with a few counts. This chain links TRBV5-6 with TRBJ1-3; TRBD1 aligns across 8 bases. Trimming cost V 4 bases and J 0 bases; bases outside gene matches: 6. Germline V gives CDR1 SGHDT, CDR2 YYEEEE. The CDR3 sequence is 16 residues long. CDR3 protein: CASSEDRGSSGNTIYF. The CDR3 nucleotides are TGTGCCAGCAGCGAAGACAGGGGTAGCTCTGGAAACACCATATATTTT. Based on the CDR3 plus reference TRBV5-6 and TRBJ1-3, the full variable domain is DAGVTQSPTHLIKTRGQQVTLRCSPKSGHDTVSWYQQALGQGPQFIFQYYEEEERQRGNFPDRFSGHQFPNYSSELNVNALLLGDSALYLCASSEDRGSSGNTIYFGEGSWLTVV.

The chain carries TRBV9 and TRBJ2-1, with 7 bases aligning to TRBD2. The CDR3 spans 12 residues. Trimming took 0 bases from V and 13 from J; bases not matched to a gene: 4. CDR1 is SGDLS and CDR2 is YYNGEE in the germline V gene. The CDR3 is CASSVGGGVQFF. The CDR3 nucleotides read TGTGCCAGCAGCGTAGGGGGAGGGGTTCAGTTCTTC.

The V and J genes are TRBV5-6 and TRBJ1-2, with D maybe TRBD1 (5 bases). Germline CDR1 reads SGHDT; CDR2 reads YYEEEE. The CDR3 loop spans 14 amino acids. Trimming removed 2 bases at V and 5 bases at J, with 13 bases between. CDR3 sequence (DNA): TGTGCCAGCAGCTTAACTTTGGGGCCGTATGGCTACACCTTC. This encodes CASSLTLGPYGYTF.

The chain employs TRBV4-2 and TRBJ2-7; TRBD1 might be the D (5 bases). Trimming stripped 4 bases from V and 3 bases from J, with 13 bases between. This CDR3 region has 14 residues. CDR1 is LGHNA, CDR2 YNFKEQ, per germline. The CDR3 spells CASSPPGNYYEQYF. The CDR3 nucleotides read TGTGCCAGCAGCCCCCCAGGGAACTACTACGAGCAGTACTTC.

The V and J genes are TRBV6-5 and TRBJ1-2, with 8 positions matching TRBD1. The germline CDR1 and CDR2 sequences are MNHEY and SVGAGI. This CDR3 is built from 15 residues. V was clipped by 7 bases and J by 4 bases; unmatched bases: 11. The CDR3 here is CASTRATGDLYGYTF. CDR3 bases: TGTGCCAGCACCCGGGCGACAGGGGACCTCTATGGCTACACCTTC.

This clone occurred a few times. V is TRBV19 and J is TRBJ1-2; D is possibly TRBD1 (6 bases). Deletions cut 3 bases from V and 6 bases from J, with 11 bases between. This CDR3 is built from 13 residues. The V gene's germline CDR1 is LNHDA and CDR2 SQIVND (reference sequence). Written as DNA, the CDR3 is TGTGCCAGTAGTATCACGGCAGGGGATGGCTACACCTTC. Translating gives CASSITAGDGYTF.

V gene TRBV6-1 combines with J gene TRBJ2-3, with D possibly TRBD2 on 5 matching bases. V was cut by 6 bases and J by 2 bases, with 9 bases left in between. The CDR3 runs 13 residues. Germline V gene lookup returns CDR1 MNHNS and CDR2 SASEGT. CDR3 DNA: TGTGCCAGCAGGAGGACTTACACAGATACGCAGTATTTT. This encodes CASRRTYTDTQYF.

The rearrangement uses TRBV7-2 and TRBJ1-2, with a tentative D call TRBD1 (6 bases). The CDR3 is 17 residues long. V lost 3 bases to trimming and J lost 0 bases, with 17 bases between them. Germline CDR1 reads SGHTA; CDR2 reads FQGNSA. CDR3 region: CASSFLTGLVPNYGYTF. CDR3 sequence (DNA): TGTGCCAGCAGCTTCTTGACAGGTCTGGTTCCTAACTATGGCTACACCTTC.